These 16 T cell receptor beta chains were all obtained from the same sample, sequenced in a study of OX40 agonist ivuxolimab in advanced cancers. Profiling relied on immunoSEQ multiplex PCR, and the TCRdb table lists in-frame clones only, not all of them. Of some 28,000 clones listed, around 86% are singletons. The sample in question was CD4+ or CD8+ T cells sorted from blood, obtained in a trial of the OX40 agonist ivuxolimab. The source is an adult with an advanced solid tumor such as melanoma, head and neck, liver or kidney cancer.

The chain recombines TRBV5-8 with TRBJ2-7, with D hard to call. The V gene's germline CDR1 is SGHTS and CDR2 YDEGEE. This CDR3 is built from 11 residues. Trimming took off 6 bases at V and 3 bases at J, with 7 bases between the two ends. The CDR3 bases are TGTGCCAGCAACAACTTCTACGAGCAGTACTTC. Translating it yields CASNNFYEQYF.

The V call is TRBV30, the J call TRBJ2-5, with TRBD1 identical over 9 bases. Germline CDR1 reads GTSNPN; CDR2 reads SVGIG (reference sequence). The CDR3 is made up of 13 amino acids. With V trimmed by 4 bases and J by 9 bases, 9 bases remained unmatched. CDR3 nucleotides: TGTGCCTGGACCCCGGGACAGGGCTGGGCCCAGTACTTC. As protein: CAWTPGQGWAQYF.

The chain carries TRBV2 and TRBJ1-1; D unresolved. Germline loops: CDR1 SNHLY, CDR2 FYNNEI. The CDR3 is made up of 13 amino acids. Deletions cut 9 bases from V and 1 base from J, with 12 bases between. CDR3 in DNA: TGTGCCAGACAGTCAAGGTCGAACACTGAAGCTTTCTTT. Protein: CARQSRSNTEAFF.

The V and J genes are TRBV7-6 and TRBJ2-7, with D possibly being TRBD2 (6 bases). Germline CDR1 SGHVS, CDR2 FNYEAQ. V lost 5 bases to trimming and J lost 3 bases, with 11 bases between them. CDR3 length: 13 amino acids. The CDR3 sequence is CASSLSGDYEQYF. The CDR3 DNA reads as TGTGCCAGCAGCCTATCGGGAGACTACGAGCAGTACTTC.

The gene calls are TRBV6-5 and TRBJ2-1; no definite D call. Germline loops: CDR1 MNHEY, CDR2 SVGAGI. This CDR3 has 15 amino acids. The V end was cut by 5 bases, the J end by 1 base, with 12 bases between. The CDR3: CASSPVGGSYNEQFF. The DNA of the CDR3 is TGTGCCAGCAGTCCGGTAGGTGGGTCCTACAATGAGCAGTTCTTC.

The genes are TRBV19 and TRBJ2-2; TRBD1 matches 8 bases. The V gene's germline CDR1 is LNHDA and CDR2 SQIVND (reference sequence). Losses at the gene ends were 2 bases for V and 6 bases for J; bases not matched to a gene: 5. The CDR3 contains 15 residues. CDR3 in DNA: TGTGCCAGTAGTATAACCGGACAGGGCGCCGGGGAGCTGTTTTTT. Translated, it gives CASSITGQGAGELFF.

V and J are TRBV10-1 and TRBJ2-7; possibly TRBD1 for D (6 bases). V gave up 0 bases and J gave up 2 bases, with 11 bases separating them. CDR1 is WNHNN, CDR2 SYGVQD, per germline (reference sequence). This CDR3 is built from 15 residues. The CDR3 reads CASSESRGLPYEQYF. CDR3 in DNA: TGCGCCAGCAGTGAGTCGAGGGGGTTACCCTACGAGCAGTACTTC.

V usage is TRBV10-3 and J usage is TRBJ2-3; TRBD2 matches at 13 bases. Looked up from germline, CDR1 is ENHRY and CDR2 is SYGVKD. The CDR3 length is 19 residues. Trimming took 4 bases from V and 0 from J; bases not matched to a gene: 10. The CDR3 sequence: CAISGPGLAGDLSTDTQYF. CDR3 DNA: TGTGCCATCAGTGGACCCGGACTAGCGGGGGACCTTAGCACAGATACGCAGTATTTT.

This chain connects TRBV7-2 to TRBJ2-3; 12 positions match TRBD2. The V gene end was trimmed by 4 bases and the J gene end by 6 bases; junction bases not matched to a gene: 8. The CDR3 is made up of 16 amino acids. The V gene's germline CDR1 is SGHTA and CDR2 FQGNSA. The CDR3 DNA follows: TGTGCCAGCAGCTCCGAACTAGCGGGGGGCGGGGATACGCAGTATTTT. Residues: CASSSELAGGGDTQYF.

The rearrangement uses TRBV29-1 and TRBJ1-2; the D gene is possibly TRBD1 (5 bases). This CDR3 region has 15 residues. CDR1 is SQVTM, CDR2 ANQGSEA, per germline. Trimming took 7 bases from V and 0 from J, leaving 18 bases between them. The CDR3 here is CSAESGTGANYGYTF. The CDR3 DNA reads TGCAGCGCCGAATCCGGGACGGGGGCTAACTATGGCTACACCTTC.

This CDR3 is CASSLAKAGGGEQYF. The CDR3 nucleotides read TGTGCCAGCAGCTTAGCGAAGGCGGGGGGTGGGGAGCAGTACTTC. This rearrangement joins TRBV7-8 to TRBJ2-7; TRBD2 matches at 8 bases. The V gene's germline CDR1 is SGHVS and CDR2 FQNEAQ. There are 15 residues in the CDR3. V dropped 0 bases and J dropped 7; count of bases not matched to a gene: 8. The whole variable domain, remainder taken from reference TRBV7-8 and TRBJ2-7, is GAGVSQSPRYKVAKRGQDVALRCDPISGHVSLFWYQQALGQGPEFLTYFQNEAQLDKSGLPSDRFFAERPEGSVSTLKIQRTQQEDSAVYLCASSLAKAGGGEQYFGPGTRLTVT.

The chain links TRBV9 to TRBJ1-2; TRBD1 matches at 8 bases. V shed 0 bases and J 6 bases; nucleotides not matched to a gene: 4. The germline V gene has CDR1 SGDLS and CDR2 YYNGEE. The CDR3 sequence is 14 residues long. The CDR3 DNA reads TGTGCCAGCAGCGTAGAGTGGACAGGGAATGGCTACACCTTC. Translation: CASSVEWTGNGYTF.

J is TRBJ1-5 and V is TRBV7-2, with TRBD1 identical over 7 bases. J gave up 4 bases and V 0 bases, and 18 bases lay outside the gene matches. This CDR3 comprises 20 residues. Germline V gives CDR1 SGHTA, CDR2 FQGNSA. CDR3 in DNA: TGTGCCAGCAGCTTAGCGGACGGCTTAGTAGACAGGGAATGGAATCAGCCCCAGCATTTT. As protein: CASSLADGLVDREWNQPQHF.

By frequency in the sample, this clone is medium-sized (0.01 to 0.1%). The V and J genes are TRBV6-5 and TRBJ2-7, with D perhaps being TRBD1 or TRBD2 (6 bases each). The germline V and J ends were trimmed by 0 bases and 4 bases, with 10 bases remaining between them. The germline V gene has CDR1 MNHEY and CDR2 SVGAGI. This CDR3 is built from 14 residues. The CDR3: CASSYSGGGYEQYF. Written as DNA, the CDR3 is TGTGCCAGCAGTTACTCGGGGGGCGGTTACGAGCAGTACTTC.

J is TRBJ2-7 and V is TRBV25-1; D is ambiguous. The V end lost 2 bases, the J end lost 5 bases, and 13 bases lay between the germline ends. Per the germline V gene, CDR1 is MGHDK and CDR2 is SYGVNS. The CDR3 covers 14 residues. The CDR3 region is CASSEPGIIHEQYF. The CDR3 DNA sequence: TGTGCCAGCAGTGAACCGGGTATAATTCACGAGCAGTACTTC.

V usage is TRBV2 and J usage is TRBJ2-5; the match to TRBD2 covers 11 bases. CDR3 size: 15 residues. From germline, CDR1 is SNHLY and CDR2 FYNNEI. The trim removed 3 bases at V and 9 bases at J, leaving 9 bases unmatched. CDR3 nucleotide sequence: TGTGCCAGCAGTGATACTAGCGGGGGCCAACCGGCCCAGTACTTC. Translated, it gives CASSDTSGGQPAQYF.